This TCR beta chain was recorded in a study of T cell responses to AZD1222 COVID-19 vaccine. A few counts support this clone. Antigen: not known. The table came from immunoSEQ multiplex PCR; TCRdb's copy has only in-frame clones and leaves some out. This table holds around 140,000 clones, approximately 91% found once. CDR1 is LGHNA, CDR2 YSLEER, per germline. The CDR3 is made up of 17 amino acids. Deletions cut 2 bases from V and 2 bases from J, with 18 bases between. Whole-study findings and limits: Epitopes outside B.1.351 and B.1.1.7 mutated regions reportedly drew nearly half of spike TCRs.

This receptor was identified in an adult who received the AZD1222 COVID-19 vaccine. The V call is TRBV4-3, the J call TRBJ2-5; the D call may be TRBD1 or TRBD2 (5 bases each). Here the sequenced sample was peripheral blood, taken 28 days after the second AZD1222 dose. CDR3 bases: TGCGCCAGCAGCCAATTCTTTGGGGGAGACGGGCAAGAGACCCAGTACTTC. Amino acid sequence: CASSQFFGGDGQETQYF.